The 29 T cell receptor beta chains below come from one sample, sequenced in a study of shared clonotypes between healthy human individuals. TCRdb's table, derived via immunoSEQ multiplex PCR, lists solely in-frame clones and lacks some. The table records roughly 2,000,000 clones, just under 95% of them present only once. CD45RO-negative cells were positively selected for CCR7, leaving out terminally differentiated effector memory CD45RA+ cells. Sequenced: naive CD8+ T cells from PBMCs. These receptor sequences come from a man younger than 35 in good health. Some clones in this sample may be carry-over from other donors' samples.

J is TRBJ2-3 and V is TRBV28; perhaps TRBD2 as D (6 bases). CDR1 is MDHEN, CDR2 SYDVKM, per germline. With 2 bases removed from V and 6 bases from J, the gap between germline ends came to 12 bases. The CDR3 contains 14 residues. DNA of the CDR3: TGTGCCAGCAGTTTAGACGGGGGAGGTGATACGCAGTATTTT. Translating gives CASSLDGGGDTQYF.

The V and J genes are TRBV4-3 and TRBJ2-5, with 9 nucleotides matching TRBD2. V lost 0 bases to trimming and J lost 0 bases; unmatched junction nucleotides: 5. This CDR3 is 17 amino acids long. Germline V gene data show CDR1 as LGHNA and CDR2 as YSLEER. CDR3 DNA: TGCGCCAGCAGCCAAGATCGCCTAGCGGGAAACCAAGAGACCCAGTACTTC. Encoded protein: CASSQDRLAGNQETQYF.

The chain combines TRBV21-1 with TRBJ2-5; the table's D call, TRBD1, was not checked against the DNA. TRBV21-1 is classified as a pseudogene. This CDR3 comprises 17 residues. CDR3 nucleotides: TGTGCCAGCAGCAAAGGGAGGCACAGGGATACTGAAGAGACCCAGTACTTC. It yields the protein CASSKGRHRDTEETQYF.

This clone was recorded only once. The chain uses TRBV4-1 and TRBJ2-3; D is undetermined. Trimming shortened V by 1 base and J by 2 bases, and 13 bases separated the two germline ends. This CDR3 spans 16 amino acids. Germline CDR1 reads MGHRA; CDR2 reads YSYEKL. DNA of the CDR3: TGCGCCAGCAGCCAAGTGGCCCCAAGTCTCACAGATACGCAGTATTTT. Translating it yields CASSQVAPSLTDTQYF.

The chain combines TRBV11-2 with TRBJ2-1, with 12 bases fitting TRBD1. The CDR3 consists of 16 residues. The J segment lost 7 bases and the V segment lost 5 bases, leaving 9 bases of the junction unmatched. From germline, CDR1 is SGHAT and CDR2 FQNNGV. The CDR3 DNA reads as TGTGCCAGCAGCCCGGGGGTGGGACAGGGGGCAAATGAGCAGTTCTTC. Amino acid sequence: CASSPGVGQGANEQFF.

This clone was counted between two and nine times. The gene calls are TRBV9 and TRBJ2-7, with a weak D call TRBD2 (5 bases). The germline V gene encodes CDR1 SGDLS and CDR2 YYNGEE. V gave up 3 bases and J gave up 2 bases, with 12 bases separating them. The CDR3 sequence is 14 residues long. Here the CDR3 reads CASSASGKTYEQYF. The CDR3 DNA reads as TGTGCCAGCAGCGCTTCCGGGAAAACCTACGAGCAGTACTTC.

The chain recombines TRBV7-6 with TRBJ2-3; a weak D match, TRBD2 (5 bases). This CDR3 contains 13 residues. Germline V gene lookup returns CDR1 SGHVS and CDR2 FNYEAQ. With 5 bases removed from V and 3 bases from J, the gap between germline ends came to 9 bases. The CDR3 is CASSERITDTQYF. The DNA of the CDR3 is TGTGCCAGCAGCGAGCGGATTACAGATACGCAGTATTTT.

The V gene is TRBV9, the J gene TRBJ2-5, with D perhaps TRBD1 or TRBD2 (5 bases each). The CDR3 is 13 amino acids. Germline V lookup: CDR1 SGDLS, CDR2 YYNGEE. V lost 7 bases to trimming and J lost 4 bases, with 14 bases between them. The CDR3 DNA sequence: TGTGCCAGCGGGGACGGATTTAGAGAGACCCAGTACTTC. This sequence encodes CASGDGFRETQYF.

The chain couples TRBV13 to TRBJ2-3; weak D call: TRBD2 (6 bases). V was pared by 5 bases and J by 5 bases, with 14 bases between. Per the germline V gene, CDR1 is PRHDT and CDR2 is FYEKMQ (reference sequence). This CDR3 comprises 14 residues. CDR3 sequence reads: CASSARESVDTQYF. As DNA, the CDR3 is TGTGCCAGCAGCGCTCGGGAGTCGGTAGATACGCAGTATTTT.

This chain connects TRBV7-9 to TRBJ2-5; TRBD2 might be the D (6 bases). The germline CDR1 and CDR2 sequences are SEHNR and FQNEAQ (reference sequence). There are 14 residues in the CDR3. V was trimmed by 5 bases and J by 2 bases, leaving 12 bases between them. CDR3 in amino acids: CASSRGGVQETQYF. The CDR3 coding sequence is TGTGCCAGCAGCCGAGGCGGGGTACAAGAGACCCAGTACTTC.

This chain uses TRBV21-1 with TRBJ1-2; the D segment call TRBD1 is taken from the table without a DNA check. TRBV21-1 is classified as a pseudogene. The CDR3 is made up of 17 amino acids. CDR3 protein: CASSKFIDRETNYGYTF. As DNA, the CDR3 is TGTGCCAGCAGCAAGTTCATCGACAGGGAAACTAACTATGGCTACACCTTC.

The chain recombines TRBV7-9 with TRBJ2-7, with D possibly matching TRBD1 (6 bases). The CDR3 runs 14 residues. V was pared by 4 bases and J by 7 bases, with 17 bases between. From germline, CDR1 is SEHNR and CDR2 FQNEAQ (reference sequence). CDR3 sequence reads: CASSSHGQMGEQYF. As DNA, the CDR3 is TGTGCCAGCAGCTCTCACGGACAGATGGGTGAGCAGTACTTC.

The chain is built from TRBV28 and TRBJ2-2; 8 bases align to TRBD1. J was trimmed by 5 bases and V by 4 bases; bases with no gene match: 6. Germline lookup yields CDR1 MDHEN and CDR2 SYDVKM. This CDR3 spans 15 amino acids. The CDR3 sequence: CASSSDRVGTGELFF. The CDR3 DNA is TGTGCCAGCAGTTCGGACAGGGTGGGGACCGGGGAGCTGTTTTTT.

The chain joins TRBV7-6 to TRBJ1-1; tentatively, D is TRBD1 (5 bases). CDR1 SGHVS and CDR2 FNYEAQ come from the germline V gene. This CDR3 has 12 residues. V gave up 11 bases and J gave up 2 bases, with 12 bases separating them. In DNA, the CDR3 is TGTGCCGCCGGGACGGTAAACACTGAAGCTTTCTTT. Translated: CAAGTVNTEAFF.

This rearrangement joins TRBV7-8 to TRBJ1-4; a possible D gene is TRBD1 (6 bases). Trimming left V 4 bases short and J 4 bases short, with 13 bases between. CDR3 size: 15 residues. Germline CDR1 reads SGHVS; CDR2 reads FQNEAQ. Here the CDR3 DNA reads TGTGCCAGCAGCTCAAACCGACAGGTTAATGAAAAACTGTTTTTT. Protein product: CASSSNRQVNEKLFF.

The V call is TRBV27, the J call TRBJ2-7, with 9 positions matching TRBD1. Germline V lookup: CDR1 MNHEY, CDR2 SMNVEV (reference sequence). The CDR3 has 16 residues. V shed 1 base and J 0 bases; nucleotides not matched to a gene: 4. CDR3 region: CASSLWGTGSSYEQYF. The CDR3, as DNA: TGTGCCAGCAGTTTATGGGGGACAGGGAGCTCCTACGAGCAGTACTTC.

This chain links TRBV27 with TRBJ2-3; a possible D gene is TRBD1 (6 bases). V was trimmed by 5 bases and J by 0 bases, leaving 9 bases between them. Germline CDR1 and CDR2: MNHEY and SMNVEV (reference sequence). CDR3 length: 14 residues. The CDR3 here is CASSTGQSTDTQYF. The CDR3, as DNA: TGTGCCAGCAGTACCGGACAGAGCACAGATACGCAGTATTTT.

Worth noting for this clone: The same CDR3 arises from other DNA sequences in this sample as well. The CDR3 loop is CASSFGGNTGELFF. Here the CDR3 DNA reads TGTGCCAGCAGTTTCGGGGGGAACACCGGGGAGCTGTTTTTT. The rearrangement uses TRBV6-5 and TRBJ2-2; the D gene is possibly TRBD2 (6 bases). The length of the CDR3 is 14 residues. V shed 4 bases and J shed 1 base, with 7 bases lying between them. Germline CDR1 reads MNHEY; CDR2 reads SVGAGI.

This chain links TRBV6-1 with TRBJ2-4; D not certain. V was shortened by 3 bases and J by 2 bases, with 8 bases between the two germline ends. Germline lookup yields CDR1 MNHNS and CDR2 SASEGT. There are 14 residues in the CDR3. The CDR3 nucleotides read TGTGCCAGCAGTGATCTAATAACCAAAAACATTCAGTACTTC. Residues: CASSDLITKNIQYF.

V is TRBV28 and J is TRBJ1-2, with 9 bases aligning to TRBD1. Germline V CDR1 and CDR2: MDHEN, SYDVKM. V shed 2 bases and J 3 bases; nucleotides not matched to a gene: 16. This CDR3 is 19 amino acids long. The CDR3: CASSLNLDGQGNFYYGYTF. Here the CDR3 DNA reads TGTGCCAGCAGTTTAAATCTTGATGGACAGGGGAATTTCTACTATGGCTACACCTTC.

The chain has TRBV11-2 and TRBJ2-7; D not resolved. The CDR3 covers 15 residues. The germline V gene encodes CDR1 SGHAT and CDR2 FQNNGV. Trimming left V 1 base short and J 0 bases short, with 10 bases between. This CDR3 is CASSLGLSVSYEQYF. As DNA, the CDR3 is TGTGCCAGCAGCTTAGGGCTATCGGTCTCCTACGAGCAGTACTTC.

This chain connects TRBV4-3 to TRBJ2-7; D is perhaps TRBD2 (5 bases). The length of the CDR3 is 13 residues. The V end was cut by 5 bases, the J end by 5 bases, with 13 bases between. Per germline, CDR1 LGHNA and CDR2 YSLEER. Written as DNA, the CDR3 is TGCGCCAGCAGCGAACGGACTCGGGACGAGCAGTACTTC. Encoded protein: CASSERTRDEQYF.

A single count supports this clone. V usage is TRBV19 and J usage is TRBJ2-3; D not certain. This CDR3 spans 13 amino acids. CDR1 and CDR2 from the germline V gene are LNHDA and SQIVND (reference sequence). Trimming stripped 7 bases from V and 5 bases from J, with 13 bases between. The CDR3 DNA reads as TGTGCCAGTAATCTCGGTGTGCGAGATACGCAGTATTTT. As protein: CASNLGVRDTQYF.

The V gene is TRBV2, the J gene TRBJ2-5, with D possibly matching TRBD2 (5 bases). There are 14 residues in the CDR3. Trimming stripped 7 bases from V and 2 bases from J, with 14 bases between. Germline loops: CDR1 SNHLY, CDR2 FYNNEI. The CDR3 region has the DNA TGTGCCAGCACCTCCCCAGCGGAACAAGAGACCCAGTACTTC. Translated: CASTSPAEQETQYF.

The CDR3 here is CASSVGNQGYEQYF. The CDR3 nucleotides are TGTGCCAGCAGCGTAGGGAATCAAGGCTACGAGCAGTACTTC. The chain recombines TRBV9 with TRBJ2-7; D is ambiguous. The CDR3 has 14 amino acids. V shed 0 bases and J shed 3 bases, with 10 bases lying between them. Per germline, CDR1 SGDLS and CDR2 YYNGEE.

This chain's CDR3 is CASSLGTGHSYEQYF. In nucleotides, the CDR3 is TGTGCCAGCAGCCTAGGGACCGGTCACTCCTACGAGCAGTACTTC. The chain recombines TRBV11-2 with TRBJ2-7; D may match TRBD1 or TRBD2 (5 bases each). This CDR3 region has 15 residues. Trimming took off 5 bases at V and 0 bases at J, with 14 bases between the two ends. Germline lookup yields CDR1 SGHAT and CDR2 FQNNGV. Together with reference TRBV11-2 and TRBJ2-7, the CDR3 gives the full variable domain: EAGVAQSPRYKIIEKRQSVAFWCNPISGHATLYWYQQILGQGPKLLIQFQNNGVVDDSQLPKDRFSAERLKGVDSTLKIQPAKLEDSAVYLCASSLGTGHSYEQYFGPGTRLTVT.

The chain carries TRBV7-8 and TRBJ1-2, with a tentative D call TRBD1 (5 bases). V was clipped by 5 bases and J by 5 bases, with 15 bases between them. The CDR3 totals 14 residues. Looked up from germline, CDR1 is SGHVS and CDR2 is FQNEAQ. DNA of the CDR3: TGTGCCAGCAGCCCCACGGGACGGGGATATGGCTACACCTTC. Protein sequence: CASSPTGRGYGYTF. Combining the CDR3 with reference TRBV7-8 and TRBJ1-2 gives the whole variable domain GAGVSQSPRYKVAKRGQDVALRCDPISGHVSLFWYQQALGQGPEFLTYFQNEAQLDKSGLPSDRFFAERPEGSVSTLKIQRTQQEDSAVYLCASSPTGRGYGYTFGSGTRLTVV.

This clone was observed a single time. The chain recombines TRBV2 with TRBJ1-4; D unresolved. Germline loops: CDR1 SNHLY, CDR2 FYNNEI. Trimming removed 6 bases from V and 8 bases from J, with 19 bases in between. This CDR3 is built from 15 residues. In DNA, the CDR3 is TGTGCCAGCAGCGGACCTGGTGTACGAGGGGAAAAACTGTTTTTT. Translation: CASSGPGVRGEKLFF.

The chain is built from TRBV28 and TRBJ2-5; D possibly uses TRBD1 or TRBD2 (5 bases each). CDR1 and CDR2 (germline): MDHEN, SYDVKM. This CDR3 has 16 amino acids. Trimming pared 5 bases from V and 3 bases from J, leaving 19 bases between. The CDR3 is CASSLQRVLGEETQYF. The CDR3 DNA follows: TGTGCCAGCAGTCTCCAGAGGGTGTTGGGGGAAGAGACCCAGTACTTC.